The 27 T cell receptor beta chains below come from one sample, sequenced in a study of T cell responses to AZD1222 COVID-19 vaccine. The protocol was immunoSEQ multiplex PCR, while the TCRdb copy is restricted to in-frame clones and leaves out a portion. In the table there are about 120,000 clones, 85% to 95% of which are singletons. The source was peripheral blood, collected on day 0 of AZD1222 vaccination. The receptors here all came from an adult in good health.

The chain uses TRBV7-9 and TRBJ2-5; 7 bases are shared with TRBD2. In germline, CDR1 is SEHNR, CDR2 FQNEAQ (reference sequence). V lost 0 bases, J lost 4 bases, and 5 bases stayed unmatched. The CDR3 loop spans 15 amino acids. The CDR3 DNA reads TGTGCCAGCAGCTTAGCCTCTAGCGGCCTAGAGACCCAGTACTTC. Protein: CASSLASSGLETQYF.

The chain recombines TRBV7-3 with TRBJ2-1; no clear D gene. Germline loops: CDR1 SGHTA, CDR2 FQGTGA. There are 15 residues in the CDR3. V shed 0 bases and J shed 0 bases, with 6 bases lying between them. CDR3 loop: CASSLTGSSYNEQFF. The CDR3 bases are TGTGCCAGCAGCTTAACGGGAAGCTCCTACAATGAGCAGTTCTTC.

This chain uses TRBV9 with TRBJ2-3; 8 nucleotides line up with TRBD2. The germline V gene has CDR1 SGDLS and CDR2 YYNGEE. The ends lost 4 bases at V and 1 base at J; junction bases unmatched: 11. The CDR3 sequence is 17 residues long. CDR3 region: CASSPRGSGDRTDTQYF. As DNA, the CDR3 is TGTGCCAGCAGCCCCCGGGGTAGCGGGGACCGCACAGATACGCAGTATTTT.

This clone has more than one count but fewer than ten. This chain connects TRBV6-5 to TRBJ1-5, with D perhaps TRBD1 (5 bases). CDR3 size: 15 residues. V shed 6 bases and J shed 1 base, with 13 bases lying between them. Germline CDR1 MNHEY, CDR2 SVGAGI. The CDR3 here is CASSPQGSSNQPQHF. CDR3 sequence (DNA): TGTGCCAGCAGCCCGCAGGGATCAAGCAATCAGCCCCAGCATTTT.

DNA for the CDR3: TGTGCCAGCAGCCAACCAACCGGGGAGGGATGGACCTACGAGCAGTACTTC. Amino acids: CASSQPTGEGWTYEQYF. The chain uses TRBV3-1 (or the pseudogene TRBV3-2) and TRBJ2-7, with 7 bases aligning to TRBD2. Germline values: CDR1 LGHDT, CDR2 YNNKEL (reference sequence). The CDR3 sequence is 17 residues long. The V gene end was trimmed by 2 bases and the J gene end by 2 bases; junction bases not matched to a gene: 12.

The chain couples TRBV9 to TRBJ1-1; 9 bases align to TRBD1. J lost 3 bases, V lost 3 bases, and 0 bases had no gene match. The CDR3 runs to 13 residues. CDR1 SGDLS and CDR2 YYNGEE come from the germline V gene. The CDR3 nucleotides are TGTGCCAGCAGCGGGACAGGGGACACTGAAGCTTTCTTT. It is translated as CASSGTGDTEAFF.

V and J are TRBV12-5 and TRBJ1-1; tentative D call: TRBD1 (5 bases). The V end lost 5 bases, the J end lost 4 bases, and 20 bases lay between the germline ends. Germline values: CDR1 LGHNT, CDR2 FRNRAP. The CDR3 runs 16 residues. The CDR3 loop is CASGPGTHPRGTEAFF. CDR3 nucleotides: TGTGCTAGTGGTCCCGGGACCCACCCGAGGGGCACTGAAGCTTTCTTT.

The chain couples TRBV4-2 to TRBJ2-7; TRBD2 agrees at 8 bases. Trimming took 5 bases from V and 2 from J; bases not matched to a gene: 5. The CDR3 length is 14 residues. Germline CDR1 reads LGHNA; CDR2 reads YNFKEQ. The DNA of the CDR3 is TGTGCCAGCAGCACCAGCGGGGGAACCTACGAGCAGTACTTC. This gives the protein CASSTSGGTYEQYF.

The gene calls are TRBV5-5 and TRBJ1-1; D is ambiguous. CDR3 length equals 16 residues. The germline V gene encodes CDR1 SGHKS and CDR2 YYEKEE (reference sequence). V was shortened by 4 bases and J by 0 bases, with 16 bases between the two germline ends. The CDR3 coding sequence is TGTGCCAGCAGCCAGATCAGACGGACTGTGAACACTGAAGCTTTCTTT. It is translated as CASSQIRRTVNTEAFF.

The rearrangement uses TRBV19 and TRBJ2-6; D is ambiguous. Trimming pared 8 bases from V and 1 base from J, leaving 12 bases between. The CDR3 has 15 residues. Germline loops: CDR1 LNHDA, CDR2 SQIVND (reference sequence). The CDR3 nucleotides read TGTGCCAGTGTTCTTGAATCATCTGGGGCCAACGTCCTGACTTTC. It encodes CASVLESSGANVLTF.

The chain combines TRBV18 with TRBJ1-3; D ambiguous. Germline V gene lookup returns CDR1 KGHSH and CDR2 LQKENI. The germline V and J ends were trimmed by 2 bases and 4 bases, with 18 bases remaining between them. The CDR3 has 17 residues. CDR3 coding DNA: TGTGCCAGCTCACCATACTTTCTCGAGGAATCCGGAAACACCATATATTTT. Translating gives CASSPYFLEESGNTIYF. The full variable domain, completed using reference TRBV18 and TRBJ1-3, is NAGVMQNPRHLVRRRGQEARLRCSPMKGHSHVYWYRQLPEEGLKFMVYLQKENIIDESGMPKERFSAEFPKEGPSILRIQQVVRGDSAAYFCASSPYFLEESGNTIYFGEGSWLTVV.

This clone came up a few times. The rearrangement joins TRBV4-1 to TRBJ1-1; D unresolved. The V gene lost 3 bases and the J gene lost 5 bases, with 16 bases spanning the gap. The CDR3 length is 15 residues. In germline, CDR1 is MGHRA, CDR2 YSYEKL. CDR3 nucleotide sequence: TGCGCCAGCAGCCACCCCCGGGATTGGGCAACTGAAGCTTTCTTT. Residues: CASSHPRDWATEAFF.

This chain uses TRBV5-1 with TRBJ1-2; D not resolved. There are 14 residues in the CDR3. Germline CDR1 reads SGHRS; CDR2 reads YFSETQ. Trimming left V 7 bases short and J 0 bases short, with 13 bases between. The CDR3 coding sequence is TGCGCCAGCGGACTCCAAGGGACTAACTATGGCTACACCTTC. Protein sequence: CASGLQGTNYGYTF.

The CDR3 nucleotides are TGTGCCAGCAGGCCGACAGGGAACAATCAGCCCCAGCATTTT. It specifies CASRPTGNNQPQHF. The J gene is TRBJ1-5, the V gene TRBV6-5, with 7 nucleotides matching TRBD1. This CDR3 spans 14 amino acids. The germline gives CDR1 MNHEY, CDR2 SVGAGI. The V segment lost 6 bases and the J segment 3 bases; nucleotides outside the gene matches: 5.

The J gene is TRBJ2-7, the V gene TRBV7-9; 8 nucleotides align to TRBD2. This CDR3 comprises 13 residues. Germline V gene lookup returns CDR1 SEHNR and CDR2 FQNEAQ (reference sequence). V gave up 5 bases and J gave up 2 bases; unmatched junction bases: 2. This chain's CDR3 is CASSQGLAYEQYF. For the CDR3, the DNA is TGTGCCAGCAGCCAGGGACTAGCCTACGAGCAGTACTTC.

The rearrangement links TRBV10-3 to TRBJ2-3; D is unresolved. With 0 bases removed from V and 4 bases from J, the gap between germline ends came to 8 bases. The CDR3 is 14 amino acids. CDR1 is ENHRY and CDR2 is SYGVKD in the germline V gene. The CDR3 spells CAISESSPPDTQYF. The CDR3 DNA follows: TGTGCCATCAGTGAGTCCTCCCCGCCAGATACGCAGTATTTT.

V gene TRBV29-1 combines with J gene TRBJ2-3, with D possibly TRBD1 on 6 matching bases. Germline V gene lookup returns CDR1 SQVTM and CDR2 ANQGSEA. The V and J ends lost 6 bases and 5 bases respectively, with 12 bases between them. CDR3 size: 12 residues. CDR3: CSVSQGLDTQYF. The DNA of the CDR3 is TGCAGCGTGTCACAGGGCCTAGATACGCAGTATTTT.

J is TRBJ1-2 and V is TRBV16, with 7 bases identical to TRBD1. This CDR3 has 14 amino acids. Germline V gene lookup returns CDR1 KGHSY and CDR2 FQNENV. With 3 bases clipped from V and 2 bases from J, the junction kept 3 bases outside the gene matches. CDR3 sequence: CASSQKGANYGYTF. In nucleotides, the CDR3 is TGTGCCAGCAGCCAGAAGGGGGCCAACTATGGCTACACCTTC.

This clone was counted a few times. The chain employs TRBV12-3 or TRBV12-4 and TRBJ2-7; 8 bases are a match to TRBD1. CDR3 length: 13 residues. J lost 3 bases, V lost 6 bases, and 4 bases had no gene match. The CDR3 spells CASRIGQGYEQYF. CDR3 nucleotide sequence: TGTGCCAGCAGGATAGGACAGGGCTACGAGCAGTACTTC.

The rearrangement uses TRBV25-1 and TRBJ2-7, with D maybe TRBD1 (7 bases). The V gene lost 6 bases and the J gene lost 7 bases, with 19 bases spanning the gap. From germline, CDR1 is MGHDK and CDR2 SYGVNS. CDR3 length: 14 amino acids. Written as DNA, the CDR3 is TGTGCCAGCAGCCGGGACAGTACTGGGGGGGAGCAGTACTTC. Translated, it gives CASSRDSTGGEQYF.

The genes are TRBV6-5 and TRBJ2-7; tentative D call: TRBD2 (5 bases). V was shortened by 2 bases and J by 2 bases, with 10 bases between the two germline ends. The CDR3 has 14 residues. CDR1 is MNHEY and CDR2 is SVGAGI in the germline V gene. The chain's CDR3 is CASSYEGGPYEQYF. The CDR3 DNA is TGTGCCAGCAGTTACGAGGGTGGGCCCTACGAGCAGTACTTC.

The rearrangement joins TRBV19 to TRBJ1-1, with 9 bases aligning to TRBD1. The CDR3 has 19 amino acids. CDR1 is LNHDA, CDR2 SQIVND, per germline (reference sequence). V lost 5 bases to trimming and J lost 5 bases; unmatched junction nucleotides: 21. The CDR3 sequence is CASSPFPPGQGLMGTEAFF. CDR3 DNA: TGTGCCAGTAGTCCCTTCCCCCCGGGACAGGGCTTGATGGGGACTGAAGCTTTCTTT. Based on the CDR3 plus reference TRBV19 and TRBJ1-1, the full variable domain is DGGITQSPKYLFRKEGQNVTLSCEQNLNHDAMYWYRQDPGQGLRLIYYSQIVNDFQKGDIAEGYSVSREKKESFPLTVTSAQKNPTAFYLCASSPFPPGQGLMGTEAFFGQGTRLTVV.

The chain links TRBV18 to TRBJ1-1, with a weak D call TRBD1 (5 bases). CDR3 length: 16 amino acids. V was clipped by 2 bases and J by 1 base, with 14 bases between them. Germline-derived CDR1 and CDR2 are KGHSH and LQKENI. The CDR3 DNA is TGTGCCAGCTCACCAAAGGGACTAGGAGGGAACACTGAAGCTTTCTTT. Protein sequence: CASSPKGLGGNTEAFF.

V is TRBV2 and J is TRBJ2-5; D is perhaps TRBD2 (7 bases). This CDR3 comprises 14 residues. Germline V gene lookup returns CDR1 SNHLY and CDR2 FYNNEI. V was clipped by 7 bases and J by 5 bases, with 17 bases between them. CDR3 sequence: CASNVRGGSETQYF. The CDR3 DNA reads TGTGCCAGCAACGTAAGGGGGGGCAGCGAGACCCAGTACTTC.

This clone was detected once. The chain employs TRBV29-1 and TRBJ1-1; tentatively, D is TRBD1 (5 bases). CDR3 length: 14 residues. Germline V gene lookup returns CDR1 SQVTM and CDR2 ANQGSEA. Trimming removed 2 bases at V and 0 bases at J, with 10 bases between. CDR3 nucleotide sequence: TGCAGCGTTGAACCGGGACGCATGAACACTGAAGCTTTCTTT. Amino acids: CSVEPGRMNTEAFF.

The chain is built from TRBV10-3 and TRBJ2-7; D unresolved. The germline CDR1 and CDR2 sequences are ENHRY and SYGVKD. The CDR3 sequence is 12 residues long. With 3 bases removed from V and 2 bases from J, the gap between germline ends came to 5 bases. CDR3 region: CAISETAYEQYF. The CDR3 DNA reads as TGTGCCATCAGTGAAACAGCCTACGAGCAGTACTTC.

The chain links TRBV5-4 to TRBJ1-1; perhaps TRBD1 as D (5 bases). The CDR3 covers 14 residues. The V end was cut by 6 bases, the J end by 1 base, with 13 bases between. Per germline, CDR1 SGHNT and CDR2 YYREEE (reference sequence). The CDR3 here is CASMGGPGNTEAFF. For the CDR3, the DNA is TGTGCCAGCATGGGGGGTCCGGGGAACACTGAAGCTTTCTTT.